This T cell receptor beta chain originates from a study of T cells in Graves' hyperthyroidism and ophthalmopathy. Turning to the study itself: Before any treatment, at initial diagnosis, peripheral blood was collected.

This clonotype showed up just a few times. Antigen specificity is unknown. Study results and caveats: The model made its ophthalmopathy prediction, and onset followed a median around six months later.

There were TCR beta CDR3 regions amplified from RNA transcripts. First-round RT-PCR with HTBI primers amplified the TCR CDR3 region. Each CDR3 protein is one row after TCRdb ran MiXCR on the multiplex PCR reads. The data contain a few hundred thousand distinct CDR3 sequences, roughly 20% of them singletons. This CDR3 spans 16 amino acids. CDR1 is SGHAT and CDR2 is FQNNGV in the germline V gene. V lost 5 bases, J lost 2 bases, and 16 bases lay in between. PBMCs were derived from around 10 ml fresh peripheral blood. The source material was blood. The receptor's source is a man aged 18 to 29 with Graves' hyperthyroidism. The chain employs TRBV11-2 and TRBJ1-5, with a possible D match to TRBD1 (5 bases). DNA for the CDR3: TGTGCCAGCAGCCCCGGACACCTTGGGGGCAATCAGCCCCAGCATTTT. Protein product: CASSPGHLGGNQPQHF.